The rows below give T cell receptor beta chains drawn from one sample of a study of glioma-infiltrating T cells after dendritic cell vaccination. The table came from immunoSEQ multiplex PCR; TCRdb's copy has only in-frame clones and leaves some out. The sample holds around 60,000 clones, about 89% seen once. Here the sequenced sample was blood, taken after dendritic cell vaccination. These receptors originate from a human donor with glioblastoma. Both conserved end residues are part of each CDR3. D genes are given only for firm matches. Clone size appears in some rows only: once, few, many, or a class for an expanded clone.

14	TRBV6-1	TRBJ1-1	NA	NA	TGTGCCAGCAGCCTGGGGCAACCGAACACTGAAGCTTTCTTT	CASSLGQPNTEAFF
14	TRBV18	TRBJ2-7	NA	NA	TGTGCCAGCTCATCGGCAGACAGCTCCTACGAGCAGTACTTC	CASSSADSSYEQYF
14	TRBV7-9	TRBJ1-1	NA	TRBD1	TGTGCCAGCGGGCGGACAGGCAGGAACACTGAAGCTTTCTTT	CASGRTGRNTEAFF
14	TRBV7-2	TRBJ1-6	NA	NA	TGTGCCAGCAGCTTTAACACAGGTGATTCACCCCTCCACTTT	CASSFNTGDSPLHF
15	TRBV15	TRBJ2-6	NA	NA	TGTGCCACCAGCAGGCACAATACTGGGGCCAACGTCCTGACTTTC	CATSRHNTGANVLTF
12	TRBV2	TRBJ2-7	NA	NA	TGTGCCAGTCAAAAGGGGGAGGGCGAGCAGTACTTC	CASQKGEGEQYF
15	TRBV27	TRBJ1-1	NA	TRBD1	TGTGCCAGCAGTACCCTGACAGGGCTGTACACTGAAGCTTTCTTT	CASSTLTGLYTEAFF
13	TRBV7-6	TRBJ2-7	NA	NA	TGTGCCAGCAGTCCCAAGGCCAGCGGTGGGGAGTACTTC	CASSPKASGGEYF
15	TRBV5-6	TRBJ1-5	NA	NA	TGTGCCAGCAGCCCCGGACATTTGGGCAATCAGCCCCAGCATTTT	CASSPGHLGNQPQHF
17	TRBV19	TRBJ2-4	NA	NA	TGTGCCAGTAGTAGCAAGCGGTCGATATTAGCCAAAAACATTCAGTACTTC	CASSSKRSILAKNIQYF
14	TRBV4-1	TRBJ1-4	NA	NA	TGCGCCAGCACTAAATACTCAACTAATGAAAAACTGTTTTTT	CASTKYSTNEKLFF
19	TRBV7-8	TRBJ2-6	NA	TRBD1	TGTGCCAGCAGCTTGAAGGGGACAGGGCCCAGGGCTGGGGCCAACGTCCTGACTTTC	CASSLKGTGPRAGANVLTF
16	TRBV7-2	TRBJ2-5	once	TRBD2	TGTGCCAGCAGCTTAGGACTAGCGGGAGAGTCTGAGACCCAGTACTTC	CASSLGLAGESETQYF
11	TRBV19	TRBJ1-2	NA	NA	TGTGCCAGTAGTCAGGGCTATGGCTACACCTTC	CASSQGYGYTF
17	TRBV19	TRBJ1-1	NA	TRBD1	TGTGCCAGTAATTTCCCAGGACAGGGGGCTATGAACACTGAAGCTTTCTTT	CASNFPGQGAMNTEAFF
15	TRBV18	TRBJ2-7	NA	NA	TGTGCCAGCTCACCAGACACAGGGGAGGCCTACGAGCAGTACTTC	CASSPDTGEAYEQYF
11	TRBV7-2	TRBJ2-1	few	NA	TGTGCCAGCAGTTATTACAATGAGCAGTTCTTC	CASSYYNEQFF
16	TRBV2	TRBJ1-5	NA	NA	TGTGCCAGCAGTCGTGATTTTAGGGGTAGCAATCAGCCCCAGCATTTT	CASSRDFRGSNQPQHF
11	TRBV6-6	TRBJ1-1	NA	NA	TGTGCCAGCAGGAGACAGGTTGAAGCTTTCTTT	CASRRQVEAFF
13	TRBV7-3	TRBJ1-1	NA	NA	TGTGCCAGCAGCTTAAAAGGACAGCTAGAAGCTTTCTTT	CASSLKGQLEAFF
17	TRBV27	TRBJ2-7	NA	TRBD2	TGTGCCAGCAGTTTATCGTCCCTGGCTAGCGGGAGGTACGAGCAGTACTTC	CASSLSSLASGRYEQYF
14	TRBV18	TRBJ2-5	NA	NA	TGTGCCAGCTCTTTTGACAGCGCACACGAGACCCAGTACTTC	CASSFDSAHETQYF
12	TRBV6-5	TRBJ2-7	NA	NA	TGTGCCAGCACAGGACTTTCCTACGAGCAGTACTTC	CASTGLSYEQYF
15	TRBV7-2	TRBJ1-2	NA	TRBD1	TGTGCCAGCATCACGACCCGGGACAGACTCTATGGCTACACCTTC	CASITTRDRLYGYTF
15	TRBV19	TRBJ2-2	NA	NA	TGTGCCAGTAGAGTATTAGGGGGAAGCACCGGGGAGCTGTTTTTT	CASRVLGGSTGELFF
15	TRBV30	TRBJ1-2	NA	NA	TGTGCCTGGAGTGTTGGGACAAGAGCTAACTATGGCTACACCTTC	CAWSVGTRANYGYTF
12	TRBV6-1	TRBJ1-1	NA	NA	TGTGCACTAATATTCATGAACACTGAAGCTTTCTTT	CALIFMNTEAFF
14	TRBV12-5	TRBJ2-7	once	TRBD2	TGTGCTAGTGGCGCGGCTGGGGAGGGAGACGAGCAGTACTTC	CASGAAGEGDEQYF
17	TRBV7-6	TRBJ2-7	NA	NA	TGTGCCAGCAGCTTAGTGAGGGGGGGAGAGTCTCTCTACGAGCAGTACTTC	CASSLVRGGESLYEQYF
15	TRBV11-2	TRBJ2-1	NA	TRBD2	TGTGCCAGCAGCCTGACTAGCGGGAGCGTGAATGAGCAGTTCTTC	CASSLTSGSVNEQFF
15	TRBV6-6	TRBJ2-7	NA	TRBD2	TGTGCCAGCAGTTACCCCCCGGGACTAACCTACGAGCAGTACTTC	CASSYPPGLTYEQYF
16	TRBV4-2	TRBJ1-1	NA	TRBD1	TGTGCCAGCAGCCAAGGGGACAGGGGGCTGTACACTGAAGCTTTCTTT	CASSQGDRGLYTEAFF
14	TRBV29-1	TRBJ2-1	NA	TRBD1	TGCAGCGTGCCCCGGACAGGGTCCTACAATGAGCAGTTCTTC	CSVPRTGSYNEQFF
13	TRBV7-8	TRBJ1-2	NA	NA	TGTGCCAGCAGCTCAGACAGAAGGGGGGGCTACACCTTC	CASSSDRRGGYTF
15	TRBV15	TRBJ2-2	NA	NA	TGTGCCACCAGCAGAGGAGGGCCGGACACCGGGGAGCTGTTTTTT	CATSRGGPDTGELFF
19	TRBV27	TRBJ1-3	once	NA	TGTGCCAGCAGTTTATCTTCCGGCACGGGCAGGGGCTCTGGAAACACCATATATTTT	CASSLSSGTGRGSGNTIYF
16	TRBV5-4	TRBJ2-3	NA	NA	TGTGCCAGCAGCTTGAAGACTTCCGGCTTTTTGGATACGCAGTATTTT	CASSLKTSGFLDTQYF
13	TRBV6-5	TRBJ2-1	NA	NA	TGTGCCAGCAGCCGAACTAACAGGGTCGAGCAGTTCTTC	CASSRTNRVEQFF
17	TRBV7-2	TRBJ2-5	once	TRBD2	TGTGCCAGCAGCTTCATGACTAGCGGGAGCAAAAGAGAGACCCAGTACTTC	CASSFMTSGSKRETQYF
15	TRBV7-6	TRBJ1-2	NA	TRBD1	TGTGCCAGCAGCTTAGCGAGGGACAGGGTCTATGGCTACACCTTC	CASSLARDRVYGYTF
16	TRBV28	TRBJ2-7	NA	NA	TGTGCCAGCAGGATAGGGGGGGCCAAATTAAGAGACGAGCAGTACTTC	CASRIGGAKLRDEQYF
15	TRBV5-1	TRBJ2-7	NA	TRBD2	TGCGCCAGCAGAGGCACCCCAGCGGGAGGGGTCGAGCAGTACTTC	CASRGTPAGGVEQYF
16	TRBV11-3	TRBJ1-1	NA	TRBD1	TGTGCCAGCAGCTGGGACAGGGGGTTGTTGGGTTCTGAAGCTTTCTTT	CASSWDRGLLGSEAFF
14	TRBV15	TRBJ2-7	NA	NA	TGTGCCACCAGCAGAGAGAGGACACCCGACGAGCAGTACTTC	CATSRERTPDEQYF
14	TRBV28	TRBJ2-7	NA	TRBD2	TGTGCCGTCAACCGGGGGGACGGGGCCTACGAGCAGTACTTC	CAVNRGDGAYEQYF
15	TRBV4-3	TRBJ2-7	once	NA	TGCGCCAGCAGCCAAGACTGGCAGGGGACATACGAGCAGTACTTC	CASSQDWQGTYEQYF
18	TRBV13	TRBJ2-5	NA	NA	TGTGCCAGCAGCCTATACCTCGCTACAGCCATTAAACAAGAGACCCAGTACTTC	CASSLYLATAIKQETQYF
15	TRBV5-4	TRBJ1-3	NA	NA	TGTGCCAGCAGCTTGGACGGTACTACTGGAAACACCATATATTTT	CASSLDGTTGNTIYF